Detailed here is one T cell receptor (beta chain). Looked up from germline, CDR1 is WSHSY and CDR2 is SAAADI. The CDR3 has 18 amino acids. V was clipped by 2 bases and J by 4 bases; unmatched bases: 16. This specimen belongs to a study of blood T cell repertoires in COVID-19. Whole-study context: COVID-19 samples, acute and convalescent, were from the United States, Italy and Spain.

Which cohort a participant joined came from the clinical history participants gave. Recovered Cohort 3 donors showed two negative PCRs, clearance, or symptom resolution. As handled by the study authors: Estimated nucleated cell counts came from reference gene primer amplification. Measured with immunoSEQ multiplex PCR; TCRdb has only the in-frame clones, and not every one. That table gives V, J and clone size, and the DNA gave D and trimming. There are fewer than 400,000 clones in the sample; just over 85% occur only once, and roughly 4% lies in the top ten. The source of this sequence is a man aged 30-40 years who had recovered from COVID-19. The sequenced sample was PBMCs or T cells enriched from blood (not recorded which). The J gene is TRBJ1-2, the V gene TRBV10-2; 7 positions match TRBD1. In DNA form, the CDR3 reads TGCGCCAGCAGTGAGAAGGTTTGGGCGGCAGGGGGTATCTATGGCTACACCTTC. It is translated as CASSEKVWAAGGIYGYTF.